Listed below are T cell receptor beta chains from one sample, sequenced in a study of blood T cells in healthy people across ages. One entry per CDR3 protein, called by TCRdb with MiXCR from the 5' RACE reads. The sample carries hundreds of thousands of distinct CDR3 sequences, 20% to 25% recorded once. Sequenced sample: blood. The source of these receptors is a man aged 65 to 79 in good health. Each CDR3 is given with its conserved first and last residue.

J | V | CDR3
TRBJ2-1 | TRBV3-1 | CASRTSGRAINEQFF
TRBJ1-2 | TRBV20-1 | CSARVGYTF
TRBJ2-1 | TRBV5-6 | CASSYPGLAKYNEQLF
TRBJ2-2 | TRBV25-1 | CASSDRDKNTGELFF
TRBJ2-6 | TRBV28 | CASSPKMTGANVLTF
. | TRBV28 | CASSSTGHSYEQYF
TRBJ2-5 | TRBV3-1 | CASSRPTGVGTQYF
TRBJ2-2 | TRBV2 | CASSEAGLAVTGELFF
TRBJ2-7 | TRBV4-3 | CASSQDLGLRENLEQYF
TRBJ2-5 | TRBV6-2/TRBV6-3 | CASSGTSGRPTSETQYF
TRBJ2-5 | TRBV7-8 | CASSLAQGWETQYF
TRBJ2-5 | TRBV7-2 | CASSSPWGTAEETQYF
TRBJ1-2 | TRBV14 | CASSNSGRGDYTF
TRBJ2-7 | TRBV20-1 | CSAEGTYEQYF
TRBJ2-2 | TRBV11-2 | CASRTGTGELFF
TRBJ2-7 | TRBV6-2/TRBV6-3 | CASNTRGSWAEQYF
TRBJ1-5 | TRBV28 | CASSTPVINNQPQHF
TRBJ2-1 | TRBV5-1 | CASSLLSGKWSSYNEQFF
TRBJ2-3 | TRBV6-2/TRBV6-3 | CASSTESGRSTDTQYF
TRBJ2-2 | TRBV14 | CASSQGRGQITGELFF
TRBJ1-1 | TRBV20-1 | CSASGQGGTNTEAFF
TRBJ2-2 | TRBV7-3 | CASSLAVGGPGTGELFF
TRBJ2-3 | TRBV20-1 | CSARDLRGGYTADTQYF
TRBJ2-7 | TRBV9 | CASSPSHVKGGSYEQYF
TRBJ2-1 | TRBV20-1 | CSARDQSRGYEQFF
TRBJ1-5 | TRBV20-1 | CSAVTAGGFNQPQHF
TRBJ2-2 | TRBV7-9 | CASSLAANTGELFF
TRBJ2-1 | TRBV20-1 | CSAPTGTATVTYNEQFF
TRBJ2-1 | TRBV20-1 | CSASSGSFWNEQFF
TRBJ1-2 | TRBV24-1 | CATSDLDSYTF
. | TRBV5-1 | CASTLTSGPYNEQFF
TRBJ2-3 | TRBV20-1 | CSARLAGGRTADTQYF
TRBJ2-7 | TRBV20-1 | CSARDPSSGSGYEQYF
TRBJ2-5 | TRBV20-1 | CSATDGRTGTSTTGTQYF
TRBJ2-3 | TRBV7-2 | CASSGRPTYTQYF
TRBJ1-2 | TRBV29-1 | CSVRGYYGYTF
TRBJ1-3 | TRBV5-1 | CASSEGQPGNTIYF
TRBJ2-7 | TRBV5-1 | CASSLIIGSYEQYF
TRBJ2-3 | TRBV5-1 | CASSLASGAGADTQYF